The 6 T cell receptor beta chains listed next were all sequenced from one sample in a study of neurological immune-mediated disorders. TCRdb passed the 5' RACE reads through MiXCR, listing each CDR3 protein once. The sample holds under 25,000 distinct CDR3 sequences, 2% to 3% seen once. The material sequenced was PBMCs. All receptors derive from a young woman with multiple sclerosis.

This clonotype came up many times. The rearrangement links TRBV5-6 to TRBJ2-3, with D possibly matching TRBD1 (6 bases). Germline-derived CDR1 and CDR2 are SGHDT and YYEEEE. V was cut by 1 base and J by 6 bases, with 15 bases left in between. This CDR3 is built from 15 residues. In nucleotides, the CDR3 is TGTGCCAGCAGCTTGTGGTACAGGGTTGGGGATACGCAGTATTTT. Its protein is CASSLWYRVGDTQYF.

This clonotype is categorized as medium-sized (0.01 to 0.1%). This chain uses TRBV3-1 with TRBJ1-3; no clear D. The CDR3 is 13 residues long. Deletions cut 4 bases from V and 4 bases from J, with 8 bases between. CDR1 is LGHDT, CDR2 YNNKEL, per germline (reference sequence). The CDR3, as DNA: TGTGCCAGCAGCCCAATGGGGGGAAACACCATATATTTT. Translation gives CASSPMGGNTIYF.

This clonotype was recorded at least ten times. The rearrangement uses TRBV5-1 and TRBJ2-1; 12 positions agree with TRBD2. The CDR3 covers 20 residues. Germline V gene sequence: CDR1 SGHRS, CDR2 YFSETQ. J gave up 0 bases and V 1 base, and 11 bases lay outside the gene matches. CDR3 sequence reads: CASSLHPRLAGDVSYNEQFF. In DNA, the CDR3 is TGCGCCAGCAGCTTGCACCCGAGACTAGCGGGAGATGTCTCCTACAATGAGCAGTTCTTC.

This clonotype was seen ten or more times. Compared with germline, one end of the junction differs, possibly owing to a read error. This chain joins TRBV7-7 and TRBJ2-5; tentative D call: TRBD2 (5 bases). This CDR3 comprises 15 residues. Germline V gives CDR1 SSHAT, CDR2 FNYEAQ (reference sequence). In DNA, the CDR3 is TGTGCTAGCAGCTTAGCTTGGGAGACCCAAGAGACCCAGTACTTC. Translating gives CASSLAWETQETQYF.

This clonotype was counted many times. The V and J genes are TRBV10-3 and TRBJ2-7, with no clear D. The V gene's germline CDR1 is ENHRY and CDR2 SYGVKD. CDR3 size: 13 residues. The V end lost 7 bases, the J end lost 2 bases, and 12 bases lay between the germline ends. The CDR3 region is CAINPDVTYEQYF. Here the CDR3 DNA reads TGTGCCATCAACCCCGACGTTACCTACGAGCAGTACTTC.

The sample holds many counts of this clonotype. The chain recombines TRBV5-1 with TRBJ2-5; TRBD1 is a possible D gene (6 bases). The CDR3 is 15 amino acids. V lost 0 bases to trimming and J lost 4 bases, with 13 bases between them. CDR1 and CDR2 (germline): SGHRS, YFSETQ. CDR3 loop: CASSLVQGPRETQYF. CDR3 DNA sequence: TGCGCCAGCAGCTTGGTGCAGGGGCCCAGAGAGACCCAGTACTTC.